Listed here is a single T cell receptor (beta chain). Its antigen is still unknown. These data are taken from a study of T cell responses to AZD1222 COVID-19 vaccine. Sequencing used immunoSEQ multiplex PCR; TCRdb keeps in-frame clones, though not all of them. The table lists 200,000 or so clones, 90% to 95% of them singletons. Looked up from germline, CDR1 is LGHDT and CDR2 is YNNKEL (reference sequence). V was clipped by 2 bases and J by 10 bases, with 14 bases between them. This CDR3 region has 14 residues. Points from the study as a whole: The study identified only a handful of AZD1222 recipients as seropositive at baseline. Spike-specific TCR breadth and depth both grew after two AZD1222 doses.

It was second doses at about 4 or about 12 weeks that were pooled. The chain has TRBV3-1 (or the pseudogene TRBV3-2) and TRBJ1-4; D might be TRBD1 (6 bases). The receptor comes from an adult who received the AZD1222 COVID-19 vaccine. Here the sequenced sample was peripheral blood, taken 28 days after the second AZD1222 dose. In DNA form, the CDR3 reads TGTGCCAGCAGCCAACAACAAAGAGGGGGAAAACTGTTTTTT. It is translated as CASSQQQRGGKLFF.